The present entry profiles one T cell receptor beta chain with its context. The germline CDR1 and CDR2 sequences are SGHRS and YFSETQ. CDR3 size: 14 residues. Trimming removed 1 base from V and 3 bases from J, with 11 bases in between. Assay: immunoSEQ multiplex PCR; the TCRdb copy retains only in-frame clones and omits some. The sample shows about 270,000 clones, 90% to 95% of them seen only once. The sample comes from a study of T cell responses to AZD1222 COVID-19 vaccine. The specimen was peripheral blood, collected 28 days after the second AZD1222 dose. V and J are TRBV5-1 and TRBJ2-7; TRBD2 might be the D (6 bases). The clonotype comes from an adult who received the AZD1222 COVID-19 vaccine. In DNA form, the CDR3 reads TGCGCCAGCAGCTTGACGGGAGAGGTCTACGAGCAGTACTTC. Amino acid sequence: CASSLTGEVYEQYF. Together with reference TRBV5-1 and TRBJ2-7, the CDR3 gives the full variable domain: KAGVTQTPRYLIKTRGQQVTLSCSPISGHRSVSWYQQTPGQGLQFLFEYFSETQRNKGNFPGRFSGRQFSNSRSEMNVSTLELGDSALYLCASSLTGEVYEQYFGPGTRLTVT.